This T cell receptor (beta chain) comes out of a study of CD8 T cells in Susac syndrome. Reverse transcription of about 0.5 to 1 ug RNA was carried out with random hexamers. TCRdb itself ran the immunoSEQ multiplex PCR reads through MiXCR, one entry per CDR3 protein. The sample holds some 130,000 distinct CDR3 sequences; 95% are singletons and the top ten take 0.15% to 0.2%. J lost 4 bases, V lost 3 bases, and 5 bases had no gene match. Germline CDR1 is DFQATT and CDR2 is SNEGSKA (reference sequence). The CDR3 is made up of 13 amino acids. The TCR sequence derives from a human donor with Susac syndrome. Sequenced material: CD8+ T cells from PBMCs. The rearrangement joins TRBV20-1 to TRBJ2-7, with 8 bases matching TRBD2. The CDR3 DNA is TGCAGTGCTAGTCGCCGGGAGGGGTACGAGCAGTACTTC. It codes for CSASRREGYEQYF.